These 25 T cell receptor beta chains were all obtained from the same sample, sequenced in a study of blood T cell repertoires in COVID-19. Clones were read by immunoSEQ multiplex PCR, and TCRdb kept only the in-frame ones, dropping some. The table records roughly 200,000 clones, about 85% of them present only once. Sequenced: peripheral blood. Receptors were obtained from a woman in her 50s with COVID-19, enrolled during active disease.

The chain employs TRBV11-3 and TRBJ1-2; D is undetermined. This CDR3 is 15 amino acids long. In germline, CDR1 is SGHNT, CDR2 YENEEA. V shed 5 bases and J shed 1 base, with 14 bases lying between them. In DNA form, the CDR3 reads TGTGCCAGCAGCCATCCTAGGAGGCGTAACTATGGCTACACCTTC. It translates to CASSHPRRRNYGYTF.

The chain is built from TRBV30 and TRBJ2-7; D is uncertain. The CDR3 consists of 13 residues. Germline V lookup: CDR1 GTSNPN, CDR2 SVGIG (reference sequence). The V end was cut by 4 bases, the J end by 6 bases, with 16 bases between. The CDR3 DNA sequence: TGTGCCTGGAACGAGGTCTTAGCTGGCGAGCAGTACTTC. Translation gives CAWNEVLAGEQYF.

The chain uses TRBV11-2 and TRBJ2-3; the match to TRBD2 covers 12 bases. Per the germline V gene, CDR1 is SGHAT and CDR2 is FQNNGV. V gave up 5 bases and J gave up 5 bases; unmatched junction bases: 5. The CDR3 length is 15 residues. The DNA of the CDR3 is TGTGCCAGCAGCCCTCTAGCGGGGGGGCGAGATACGCAGTATTTT. Its translation is CASSPLAGGRDTQYF.

V and J are TRBV12-3 or TRBV12-4 and TRBJ2-1; D perhaps matches TRBD1 (6 bases). The length of the CDR3 is 13 residues. V was trimmed by 1 base and J by 6 bases, leaving 7 bases between them. DNA for the CDR3: TGTGCCAGCAGTTTAGGACAGGTCAATGAGCAGTTCTTC. It encodes CASSLGQVNEQFF.

J is TRBJ1-6 and V is TRBV19; 7 positions agree with TRBD1. The V and J ends lost 6 bases and 7 bases, in that order; junction bases with no gene match: 9. Germline CDR1 is LNHDA and CDR2 is SQIVND (reference sequence). The CDR3 is 15 residues long. CDR3 sequence (DNA): TGTGCCAGTAGGGGTCCGACAGGGACCAATTCACCCCTCCACTTT. This codes for CASRGPTGTNSPLHF.

The chain uses TRBV6-5 and TRBJ1-2; 7 nucleotides line up with TRBD1. From germline, CDR1 is MNHEY and CDR2 SVGAGI. Trimming took 6 bases from V and 3 from J; bases not matched to a gene: 4. CDR3 length: 13 amino acids. Here the CDR3 reads CASRTGIDYGYTF. CDR3 coding DNA: TGTGCCAGCAGGACAGGGATCGACTATGGCTACACCTTC.

The chain has TRBV11-3 and TRBJ2-2; D is undetermined. V was trimmed by 1 base and J by 4 bases, leaving 4 bases between them. Germline assignment: CDR1 SGHNT and CDR2 YENEEA. The CDR3 is 13 amino acids. In nucleotides, the CDR3 is TGTGCCAGCAGCTTAGTGCGCACCGGGGAGCTGTTTTTT. Its translation: CASSLVRTGELFF.

This clone was observed a single time. The CDR3 region is CASSLSRESNIQYF. CDR3 coding DNA: TGTGCCAGCAGCTTATCGCGGGAGTCAAACATTCAGTACTTC. The chain couples TRBV11-3 to TRBJ2-4; 7 nucleotides align to TRBD2. V gave up 2 bases and J gave up 6 bases; unmatched junction bases: 4. Germline CDR1 reads SGHNT; CDR2 reads YENEEA. The CDR3 is made up of 14 amino acids.

The chain carries TRBV9 and TRBJ1-3; 9 bases match TRBD1. The CDR3 is made up of 18 amino acids. Germline values: CDR1 SGDLS, CDR2 YYNGEE. Trimming at V came to 2 bases and at J to 0 bases, leaving 9 bases not matched to a gene. In nucleotides, the CDR3 is TGTGCCAGCAGCGTCCAGGGGACAGGGAAGCTCTCTGGAAACACCATATATTTT. It translates to CASSVQGTGKLSGNTIYF.

The chain combines TRBV19 with TRBJ1-6; no clear D. Germline V gene lookup returns CDR1 LNHDA and CDR2 SQIVND (reference sequence). The V gene lost 0 bases and the J gene lost 8 bases, with 5 bases spanning the gap. The CDR3 is 13 residues long. Here the CDR3 DNA reads TGTGCCAGTAGTATAGATCGGGATTCACCCCTCCACTTT. Protein product: CASSIDRDSPLHF. Using reference TRBV19 and TRBJ1-6 for the parts outside the CDR3, the full variable domain is DGGITQSPKYLFRKEGQNVTLSCEQNLNHDAMYWYRQDPGQGLRLIYYSQIVNDFQKGDIAEGYSVSREKKESFPLTVTSAQKNPTAFYLCASSIDRDSPLHFGNGTRLTVT.

The chain is built from TRBV7-2 and TRBJ1-4; 8 nucleotides line up with TRBD1. J gave up 6 bases and V 2 bases, and 11 bases lay outside the gene matches. Per germline, CDR1 SGHTA and CDR2 FQGNSA. The CDR3 length is 17 residues. CDR3 region: CASSLLWRAGGDEKLFF. The CDR3 DNA follows: TGTGCCAGCAGCTTATTGTGGCGGGCAGGGGGCGATGAAAAACTGTTTTTT.

The chain has TRBV12-2 and TRBJ1-2; TRBD1 reflects the table's D call only, with no check against the DNA. TRBV12-2 has pseudogene status. This CDR3 is built from 15 residues. Here the CDR3 DNA reads TGTGCAAGTCGCTTAGCCCTTCCAGGGGTTCGGGGCTACACCTTC. Protein sequence: CASRLALPGVRGYTF.

This chain connects TRBV10-3 to TRBJ2-7; D call uncertain. V was shortened by 4 bases and J by 3 bases, with 13 bases between the two germline ends. Per germline, CDR1 ENHRY and CDR2 SYGVKD. CDR3 length: 14 amino acids. The DNA of the CDR3 is TGTGCCATCAGTGTCCACGACACCAGCTACGAGCAGTACTTC. The encoded protein is CAISVHDTSYEQYF.

The J gene is TRBJ1-2, the V gene TRBV13, with D unresolved. The ends were cut back, 0 bases at V and 0 bases at J, with 2 bases in the middle. The CDR3 is 13 residues long. Germline V CDR1 and CDR2: PRHDT, FYEKMQ (reference sequence). DNA of the CDR3: TGTGCCAGCAGCTTAGGCTCTAACTATGGCTACACCTTC. Translated: CASSLGSNYGYTF.

The chain employs TRBV9 and TRBJ1-4; TRBD1 agrees at 9 bases. This CDR3 comprises 14 residues. Germline V gene sequence: CDR1 SGDLS, CDR2 YYNGEE. The trim removed 2 bases at V and 8 bases at J, leaving 4 bases unmatched. CDR3 loop: CASSVGQGKEKLFF. The CDR3 bases are TGTGCCAGCAGCGTGGGACAGGGTAAGGAAAAACTGTTTTTT. The full variable domain, its missing parts supplied by reference TRBV9 and TRBJ1-4, is DSGVTQTPKHLITATGQRVTLRCSPRSGDLSVYWYQQSLDQGLQFLIQYYNGEERAKGNILERFSAQQFPDLHSELNLSSLELGDSALYFCASSVGQGKEKLFFGSGTQLSVL.

The chain recombines TRBV4-2 with TRBJ2-1; 9 nucleotides match TRBD1. Germline lookup yields CDR1 LGHNA and CDR2 YNFKEQ. V shed 3 bases and J 6 bases; nucleotides not matched to a gene: 12. The CDR3 extends over 17 amino acids. The CDR3 DNA follows: TGTGCCAGCAGCCAGGTAACAGGGGGCCCTTTTGGCAATGAGCAGTTCTTC. The encoded protein is CASSQVTGGPFGNEQFF.

The chain couples TRBV6-6 to TRBJ2-3; 9 positions agree with TRBD2. The CDR3 contains 16 residues. With 5 bases clipped from V and 6 bases from J, the junction kept 12 bases outside the gene matches. Germline values: CDR1 MNHNY, CDR2 SVGAGI (reference sequence). The CDR3 sequence: CASSTRSGGRADTQYF. The DNA of the CDR3 is TGTGCCAGCAGTACCCGTAGCGGGGGCCGCGCTGATACGCAGTATTTT.

V gene TRBV9 combines with J gene TRBJ1-6, with a weak D call TRBD1 (5 bases). Trimming cost V 6 bases and J 13 bases, with 20 bases left between them. The germline V gene has CDR1 SGDLS and CDR2 YYNGEE. The CDR3 extends over 14 amino acids. The CDR3 is CASTRDWGIGPLHF. Here the CDR3 DNA reads TGTGCCAGCACTCGGGACTGGGGAATTGGGCCCCTCCACTTT. The entire variable domain, with the rest obtained from reference TRBV9 and TRBJ1-6, is as follows: DSGVTQTPKHLITATGQRVTLRCSPRSGDLSVYWYQQSLDQGLQFLIQYYNGEERAKGNILERFSAQQFPDLHSELNLSSLELGDSALYFCASTRDWGIGPLHFGNGTRLTVT.

The V call is TRBV30, the J call TRBJ1-1; D is unresolved. CDR1 and CDR2 (germline): GTSNPN, SVGIG (reference sequence). This CDR3 spans 18 amino acids. Deletions cut 1 base from V and 2 bases from J, with 23 bases between. The CDR3 DNA is TGTGCCTGGAGTGACCTCTCGATTGTTGACGGGTTAAACACTGAAGCTTTCTTT. It encodes CAWSDLSIVDGLNTEAFF.

J is TRBJ2-7 and V is TRBV5-4; TRBD2 agrees at 8 bases. Germline CDR1 is SGHNT and CDR2 is YYREEE (reference sequence). CDR3 length equals 15 residues. V lost 1 base, J lost 5 bases, and 8 bases stayed unmatched. The CDR3 reads CASSLRGGPFDEQYF. In nucleotides, the CDR3 is TGTGCCAGCAGCTTGCGGGGGGGTCCCTTCGACGAGCAGTACTTC.

The J gene is TRBJ2-1, the V gene TRBV24-1, with a tentative D call TRBD1 (5 bases). The ends were cut back, 3 bases at V and 6 bases at J, with 8 bases in the middle. Per germline, CDR1 KGHDR and CDR2 SFDVKD. The CDR3 is 13 amino acids. The CDR3 DNA is TGTGCCACCAGTGATCTACAGGCCAATGAGCAGTTCTTC. It is translated as CATSDLQANEQFF.

This clone was seen once. The chain joins TRBV6-6 to TRBJ2-1; maybe TRBD2 (6 bases). The germline gives CDR1 MNHNY, CDR2 SVGAGI (reference sequence). The CDR3 loop spans 14 amino acids. V was cut by 6 bases and J by 4 bases, with 13 bases left in between. CDR3 region: CASRTGTSYNEQFF. CDR3 sequence (DNA): TGTGCCAGCAGAACCGGGACTTCTTACAATGAGCAGTTCTTC.

J is TRBJ1-4 and V is TRBV4-3; D is undetermined. This CDR3 region has 16 residues. The V gene's germline CDR1 is LGHNA and CDR2 YSLEER. The V end was cut by 0 bases, the J end by 10 bases, with 18 bases between. CDR3 bases: TGCGCCAGCAGCCAAGATTTGAGGAGGGATTTGGGAAAACTGTTTTTT. Its translation is CASSQDLRRDLGKLFF.

This clone was seen a handful of times. The V and J genes are TRBV5-1 and TRBJ1-6; weak D call: TRBD1 (5 bases). Germline CDR1 reads SGHRS; CDR2 reads YFSETQ. V dropped 1 base and J dropped 1 base, with 6 bases sitting between them. The length of the CDR3 is 15 residues. The CDR3 DNA sequence: TGCGCCAGCAGCTTGCGGGGGTCCTATAATTCACCCCTCCACTTT. Encoded protein: CASSLRGSYNSPLHF.

The chain has TRBV19 and TRBJ2-3, with D hard to call. This CDR3 region has 14 residues. Trimming shortened V by 4 bases and J by 2 bases, and 10 bases separated the two germline ends. Per germline, CDR1 LNHDA and CDR2 SQIVND (reference sequence). The CDR3 DNA reads as TGTGCCAGTAGTACCTACCCAAACACAGATACGCAGTATTTT. Amino acid sequence: CASSTYPNTDTQYF.